This T cell receptor beta chain was obtained from a study of neurological immune-mediated disorders. Whole-study findings and limits: Expanded clones shared no CDR3 amino acid sequences across subjects, suggesting private repertoires in all groups. The level of TCR clonal expansion was highest in patients with HTLV-1-associated myelopathy and lowest in multiple sclerosis, where it fell below the level seen in healthy controls.

The CDR3 contains 18 residues. The germline V gene encodes CDR1 SGHRS and CDR2 YFSETQ. V was cut by 1 base and J by 5 bases, with 22 bases left in between. Libraries used 2 million unsorted PBMCs kept frozen in RNAlater. Regarding this clonotype: Its specificity is not known.

The authors made cDNA by 5'RACE with 10-nucleotide random UMIs. TCRdb reprocessed the 5' RACE reads with MiXCR, giving one entry per CDR3 protein. The sample consists of 59,000 or so distinct CDR3 sequences, roughly 13% of them appearing once. The receptor's source is a woman aged 60-70 years with HTLV-1-associated myelopathy (HAM/TSP). V and J are TRBV5-1 and TRBJ2-1; D might be TRBD1 (8 bases). The sample comprised PBMCs. The CDR3: CASSLFGQGGGGHNEQFF. CDR3 DNA sequence: TGCGCCAGCAGCTTGTTTGGACAGGGCGGGGGCGGTCACAATGAGCAGTTCTTC.